One and the same sample provided the 18 T cell receptor beta chains below, sequenced in a study of CD8+ T cells in alopecia areata (dated by TCRdb to the late 2010s). The library relied on the immunoSEQ multiplex PCR assay. RNA was extracted from all samples and reverse transcribed into cDNA as template for TCR sequencing. This immuneACCESS table, as held by TCRdb, lists in-frame sequences with V and J called but not all clones. Of the missing ones, under half trace to an unresolved V gene in checked studies; the others have no known cause. Recorded for this sample are about 140,000 clones; 86% of them occurred a single time. Of the sample, under 15% is held by the ten largest clones. The meaning of the sample's time point label: more than three weeks on oral tofacitinib. Per the publication, the treatment or condition label means: oral pan-JAK inhibitor, 5-10 mg twice daily. Source: CD8+ T cells sorted from blood, taken at week 4, from a patient treated with tofacitinib. These receptors were collected from a human donor with alopecia areata.

This chain connects TRBV6-6 to TRBJ2-1; D is tentatively TRBD1 or TRBD2 (6 bases each). The germline V and J ends were trimmed by 4 bases and 6 bases, with 13 bases remaining between them. The CDR3 loop spans 14 amino acids. Per germline, CDR1 MNHNY and CDR2 SVGAGI (reference sequence). CDR3 in DNA: TGTGCCAGCAGTTGGGGGGCGCAGGGCAATGAGCAGTTCTTC. This gives the protein CASSWGAQGNEQFF.

The chain uses TRBV29-1 and TRBJ2-2; the D call may be TRBD1 or TRBD2 (5 bases each). Germline V gene data show CDR1 as SQVTM and CDR2 as ANQGSEA. The CDR3 is 13 amino acids. Trimming pared 6 bases from V and 1 base from J, leaving 9 bases between. CDR3 protein: CSVRDGNTGELFF. For the CDR3, the DNA is TGCAGCGTGAGGGACGGGAACACCGGGGAGCTGTTTTTT.

This chain links TRBV5-6 with TRBJ1-4; possibly TRBD1 for D (6 bases). Germline values: CDR1 SGHDT, CDR2 YYEEEE. The CDR3 covers 16 residues. Trimming pared 4 bases from V and 5 bases from J, leaving 18 bases between. This CDR3 is CASSPLLQGSNEKLFF. Here the CDR3 DNA reads TGTGCCAGCAGCCCCCTATTACAGGGTTCGAATGAAAAACTGTTTTTT.

The chain carries TRBV28 and TRBJ2-3; 9 nucleotides line up with TRBD1. Germline CDR1 is MDHEN and CDR2 is SYDVKM. The length of the CDR3 is 15 residues. Trimming cost V 6 bases and J 0 bases; bases outside gene matches: 4. CDR3 in amino acids: CASRPQGASTDTQYF. CDR3 sequence (DNA): TGTGCCAGCAGACCACAGGGGGCAAGCACAGATACGCAGTATTTT. The variable domain in full, completed from reference TRBV28 and TRBJ2-3, reads DVKVTQSSRYLVKRTGEKVFLECVQDMDHENMFWYRQDPGLGLRLIYFSYDVKMKEKGDIPEGYSVSREKKERFSLILESASTNQTSMYLCASRPQGASTDTQYFGPGTRLTVL.

The chain links TRBV27 to TRBJ2-1, with 10 nucleotides matching TRBD1. There are 17 residues in the CDR3. Germline lookup yields CDR1 MNHEY and CDR2 SMNVEV (reference sequence). The ends lost 5 bases at V and 8 bases at J; junction bases unmatched: 15. In nucleotides, the CDR3 is TGTGCCAGCAGTCCCCACAACCCCGGGACAGGGGTTGATGAGCAGTTCTTC. Protein: CASSPHNPGTGVDEQFF.

This sequence joins TRBV9 and TRBJ2-7; 7 positions match TRBD2. This CDR3 has 16 amino acids. The germline V gene has CDR1 SGDLS and CDR2 YYNGEE. J was trimmed by 5 bases and V by 4 bases; bases with no gene match: 15. Here the CDR3 reads CASSPGGSPVGHEQYF. CDR3 DNA: TGTGCCAGCAGCCCCGGGGGGTCGCCTGTGGGTCACGAGCAGTACTTC. Using reference TRBV9 and TRBJ2-7 for the parts outside the CDR3, the full variable domain is DSGVTQTPKHLITATGQRVTLRCSPRSGDLSVYWYQQSLDQGLQFLIQYYNGEERAKGNILERFSAQQFPDLHSELNLSSLELGDSALYFCASSPGGSPVGHEQYFGPGTRLTVT.

The V and J genes are TRBV5-4 and TRBJ1-2, with a tentative D call TRBD1 (6 bases). Trimming shortened V by 1 base and J by 6 bases, and 10 bases separated the two germline ends. This CDR3 has 13 amino acids. Germline V gene lookup returns CDR1 SGHNT and CDR2 YYREEE (reference sequence). CDR3 nucleotides: TGTGCCAGCAGCTTGACAGGGTCCGATGGCTACACCTTC. Amino acid sequence: CASSLTGSDGYTF. Combining the CDR3 with reference TRBV5-4 and TRBJ1-2 gives the whole variable domain ETGVTQSPTHLIKTRGQQVTLRCSSQSGHNTVSWYQQALGQGPQFIFQYYREEENGRGNFPPRFSGLQFPNYSSELNVNALELDDSALYLCASSLTGSDGYTFGSGTRLTVV.

Worth noting for this clone: One junction end disagrees with the germline gene, perhaps due to a read error. V and J are TRBV29-1 and TRBJ1-2; no reliable D call. In germline, CDR1 is SQVTM, CDR2 ANQGSEA. This CDR3 contains 11 residues. CDR3 region: CSVEDHGWEDF. CDR3 nucleotide sequence: TGCAGCGTTGAAGATCACGGTTGGGAGGACTTC.

The chain combines TRBV5-1 with TRBJ2-7, with D possibly being TRBD2 (6 bases). The CDR3 has 14 residues. Looked up from germline, CDR1 is SGHRS and CDR2 is YFSETQ. Trimming pared 0 bases from V and 2 bases from J, leaving 9 bases between. Written as DNA, the CDR3 is TGCGCCAGCAGCTTGGTCGGGAGTGCCTACGAGCAGTACTTC. Translation gives CASSLVGSAYEQYF.

The V call is TRBV4-1, the J call TRBJ1-2; 8 positions match TRBD1. There are 14 residues in the CDR3. The V gene's germline CDR1 is MGHRA and CDR2 YSYEKL. The trim removed 6 bases at V and 7 bases at J, leaving 10 bases unmatched. CDR3 loop: CASSQTGALFGYTF. CDR3 coding DNA: TGCGCCAGCAGTCAGACAGGGGCCCTTTTTGGCTACACCTTC.

The gene calls are TRBV6-1 and TRBJ2-7, with a tentative D call TRBD2 (5 bases). CDR1 and CDR2 (germline): MNHNS, SASEGT. V lost 3 bases and J lost 5, with 20 bases in between. This CDR3 is 16 amino acids long. The CDR3 region has the DNA TGTGCCAGCAGTGAGATTCCGGGATTATTGGGAAACGAGCAGTACTTC. Amino acid sequence: CASSEIPGLLGNEQYF.

This chain uses TRBV29-1 with TRBJ2-5; TRBD2 might be the D (5 bases). The V end was cut by 6 bases, the J end by 3 bases, with 11 bases between. The germline gives CDR1 SQVTM, CDR2 ANQGSEA. This CDR3 has 12 residues. CDR3 region: CSVPDGEETQYF. DNA for the CDR3: TGCAGCGTCCCTGACGGGGAAGAGACCCAGTACTTC. Supplemented by reference TRBV29-1 and TRBJ2-5, the full variable domain reads SAVISQKPSRDICQRGTSLTIQCQVDSQVTMMFWYRQQPGQSLTLIATANQGSEATYESGFVIDKFPISRPNLTFSTLTVSNMSPEDSSIYLCSVPDGEETQYFGPGTRLLVL.

This clone was detected only a few times. The chain links TRBV5-4 to TRBJ2-7; 11 nucleotides line up with TRBD2. CDR1 SGHNT and CDR2 YYREEE come from the germline V gene (reference sequence). J gave up 0 bases and V 0 bases, and 5 bases lay outside the gene matches. CDR3 size: 17 residues. CDR3 DNA sequence: TGTGCCAGCAGCTTGGAACTAGCGGGAGTTAGCTCCTACGAGCAGTACTTC. It encodes CASSLELAGVSSYEQYF.

The genes are TRBV9 and TRBJ2-3; TRBD2 aligns across 15 bases. This CDR3 contains 15 residues. Germline loops: CDR1 SGDLS, CDR2 YYNGEE. With V trimmed by 5 bases and J by 5 bases, 3 bases remained unmatched. In DNA, the CDR3 is TGTGCCAGCAGGGGACTAGCGGGAGGTATAGATACGCAGTATTTT. Amino acids: CASRGLAGGIDTQYF.

This clone has more than one count but fewer than ten. The chain recombines TRBV7-2 with TRBJ2-1; the D gene is possibly TRBD2 (6 bases). The CDR3 contains 16 residues. V dropped 5 bases and J dropped 0 bases, with 14 bases sitting between them. In germline, CDR1 is SGHTA, CDR2 FQGNSA. CDR3 amino acids: CASSPRAGSSYNEQFF. CDR3 coding DNA: TGTGCCAGCAGCCCAAGGGCGGGGAGCTCCTACAATGAGCAGTTCTTC.

This chain joins TRBV27 and TRBJ2-1; the match to TRBD1 covers 7 bases. CDR3 length equals 13 residues. CDR1 and CDR2 (germline): MNHEY, SMNVEV (reference sequence). J gave up 7 bases and V 6 bases, and 6 bases lay outside the gene matches. The CDR3, as DNA: TGTGCCAGCAGGTCAGGGGGTGGTAATGAGCAGTTCTTC. This gives the protein CASRSGGGNEQFF.

The chain couples TRBV27 to TRBJ2-7; no reliable D call. Germline values: CDR1 MNHEY, CDR2 SMNVEV (reference sequence). V lost 2 bases and J lost 6, with 11 bases in between. The CDR3 covers 13 residues. The DNA of the CDR3 is TGTGCCAGCAGTTTAAGTTCCAACGTCGAGCAGTACTTC. Translated, it gives CASSLSSNVEQYF.

This rearrangement joins TRBV27 to TRBJ1-2, with 12 bases lining up with TRBD1. CDR3 size: 13 residues. Germline values: CDR1 MNHEY, CDR2 SMNVEV (reference sequence). Trimming at V came to 6 bases and at J to 8 bases, leaving 4 bases not matched to a gene. CDR3 sequence reads: CASRGDRGPGYTF. CDR3 DNA: TGTGCCAGCAGAGGGGACAGGGGGCCCGGCTACACCTTC.